This TCR beta chain was recovered during a study of spatial heterogeneity in lung cancer. The CDR3 contains 14 residues. Looked up from germline, CDR1 is MDHEN and CDR2 is SYDVKM. Noted time point: sample taken at primary tumor resection. The donors were 65 to 85 patients with non-small cell lung cancer that was early-stage and untreated. In TCRdb, the 5' RACE reads were re-called with MiXCR into one record per CDR3 protein. The data show more than 60,000 distinct CDR3 sequences, under 7.5% seen once. Details on this clonotype: One junction end does not reproduce the germline sequence, and a read error may be involved.

Sequenced material: PBMCs, taken at surgery. The sequence was obtained from a female donor with early-stage non-small cell lung cancer. The chain combines TRBV28 with TRBJ1-4; D is ambiguous. The CDR3 loop is CACSLGQEGEKLFF. The CDR3 DNA reads TGTGCCTGCAGTCTCGGTCAGGAGGGTGAAAAACTGTTTTTT. Variable domain in full (rest from reference TRBV28 and TRBJ1-4): DVKVTQSSRYLVKRTGEKVFLECVQDMDHENMFWYRQDPGLGLRLIYFSYDVKMKEKGDIPEGYSVSREKKERFSLILESASTNQTSMYLCACSLGQEGEKLFFGSGTQLSVL.